This T cell receptor beta chain was retrieved from a study of cytomegalovirus exposure and HLA in healthy donors. Study-wide context: Both the 100 to 150 validation repertoires and the 666 first-cohort repertoires used the same platform, as reported by a later analysis. Broader study findings: Cytomegalovirus status, reportedly, was diagnosed with high specificity and sensitivity by the classifier. Researchers counted roughly 160 TCR beta chains as cytomegalovirus-associated. Later, an analysis found that TCR clusters from the first cohort tended to co-occur in the 90 to 150 validation repertoires.

V shed 2 bases and J shed 1 base, with 9 bases lying between them. Germline loops: CDR1 SGHRS, CDR2 YFSETQ. This CDR3 is 14 amino acids long. Comments on this clone: What it binds is unknown.

This table comes from immunoSEQ multiplex PCR, and its TCRdb copy is limited to in-frame clones, with some not included. The sample lists some 110,000 clones; 86% were seen once. This TCR came from a woman aged 18-29 years in good health and CMV-seropositive. The chain joins TRBV5-1 to TRBJ1-1; D uncertain. Material for sequencing was PBMCs. In nucleotides, the CDR3 is TGCGCCAGCAGCTTAACAGTCACGAACACTGAAGCTTTCTTT. Translation: CASSLTVTNTEAFF.